This T cell receptor beta chain is drawn from a study of identical twins. V shed 4 bases, J shed 8 bases, and the junction held 10 bases outside the gene matches. The CDR3 length is 15 residues. CDR1 is SGHRS and CDR2 is YFSETQ in the germline V gene. A single record per CDR3 protein comes from TCRdb applying MiXCR to the 5' RACE reads. The table includes roughly 700,000 distinct CDR3 sequences, over 8.5% detected once. Every one of the donors was a healthy Caucasian. The data also belong to a second study, concerning yellow fever vaccine responses in identical twins. From that second work: As reported, the vaccine T cell response of twins seemed partly convergent and partly personalized.

Sequenced: PBMCs. The source of this sequence is a woman aged 18-29 years in good health. The rearrangement joins TRBV5-1 to TRBJ2-1; TRBD1 aligns across 9 bases. The CDR3 protein is CASSPIGQGSYEQFF. The DNA of the CDR3 is TGCGCCAGCAGCCCAATTGGACAGGGGAGCTATGAGCAGTTCTTC.